This T cell receptor beta chain is from a study of technical replicates of blood from a handful of donors. The method was immunoSEQ multiplex PCR; TCRdb's version includes in-frame clones alone and lacks a portion of them. The repertoire consists of about 97,000 clones, with 95% to 96% occurring once and the leading ten covering around 0.2%. This clone was seen just once. Sequencing was performed on T cells isolated from PBMCs. The source of this sequence is a human donor in good health.

The CDR3 nucleotides read TGTGCCAGCAGCCCCCCTAGCGGGGGGGGGACCACAGATACGCAGTATTTT. Its translation: CASSPPSGGGTTDTQYF. The chain couples TRBV4-2 to TRBJ2-3, with 12 positions matching TRBD2. In germline, CDR1 is LGHNA, CDR2 YNFKEQ. The J segment lost 2 bases and the V segment lost 4 bases, leaving 7 bases of the junction unmatched. The length of the CDR3 is 17 residues.